This note documents a single T cell receptor beta chain sequence. Its cognate antigen has yet to be identified. The junction departs from the called germline gene at one end, perhaps through a read error. A constant-region primer and ProtoScript II reverse transcriptase were used to reverse-transcribe TCRbeta-specific cDNA from around 530 ng total RNA. Three nested multiplex PCR rounds, following a slightly modified ARM-PCR procedure, were used to build the TCRbeta libraries. Each of the first two PCR rounds ran for about 10 cycles and used multiplex TRBV1-TRBV30 forward primers together with a Cbeta reverse primer. Sample barcodes and Illumina adapters were added in a final 25-cycle PCR with Deep VentR polymerase. Before sequencing, amplicons between 200 and 500 bp were purified from gel using a QIAquick gel extraction kit. The TCRbeta amplicons were sequenced with 250-bp paired-end reads on an Illumina HiSeq 2500. The original methods were these. Quality trimming of reads was performed with Trimmomatic v0.33, and paired reads were merged with FLASH v1.2.11 so that full CDR3 sequences could be recovered. MiGEC v1.2.1b assigned V, D and J germline segments to the rearranged TCRbeta sequences. Clonotype statistics, along with Shannon-Wiener diversity indices, were calculated using VDJtools v1.0.0. To cut down on sampling bias, every analysis after diversity analysis relied on just the 250 most abundant clonotypes from each sample. TCRdb reworked the public reads: Q25 trimming with fastp, MiXCR clone assembly, productive beta chains retained. For every CDR3 protein sequence, its rows merge into one entry that carries the most common genes and DNA. In this record, the V and J calls reflect TCRdb's handling and not the investigators' own analysis. The sample table holds some 180,000 distinct CDR3 sequences, of which approximately 60% were seen once. The ten most abundant clones make up 70% to 80% of the sample.

TRIzol reagent was used to extract blood RNA from unsorted whole blood, while the DNeasy Blood & Tissue kit provided the germline DNA. At the time of sampling, the patients were treatment-naive and had chronic HBV infection. Before surgery, about 4 milliliters of peripheral blood were collected into K2EDTA tubes. These data originate in a study of tumor-infiltrating lymphocytes in primary liver carcinoma (TCRdb year 2017). Broadly, across the study: Surgical resection was performed in China between 2015 and early 2016 on about 5 patients with histopathologically diagnosed primary liver carcinoma. Reproducibility between technical replicate repertoires was high, with correlation coefficients above 0.95 and mean shared-clone rates roughly 0.91. Of the five patients, three men and two women aged 30 to 69 years, four had hepatocellular carcinoma and one had combined HCC and intrahepatic cholangiocarcinoma. TCRbeta repertoire sequencing, expression microarrays and whole-exome sequencing were combined in the study across five regions of each liver tumor, with adjacent normal tissue and blood also included. Roughly 3.65 to 7.13 million productive TCRbeta reads were obtained per sample, and no significant difference in read depth was found between tissue types. A total of roughly 35 specimens from 5 patients underwent TCRbeta repertoire sequencing, comprising 25 tumor regions, 5 adjacent noncancerous liver tissues and 5 peripheral blood samples. Tumors of the five patients were stage T1-T3 N0M0 with maximum diameters of 4.2 to 10 cm.

General conclusions and limits of the study: The study included only four to six patients, and the authors note findings should be validated in a larger study. Comparison of CD4+ and CD8+ T cell repertoires was precluded by the use of bulk unsorted samples. Pairs of tumor regions showed greater repertoire overlap (mean about 35%) than tumor-adjacent pairs (approximately 17%) or tumor-blood pairs (around 15%), which is consistent with antigen-driven expansion. Compared with blood, tumors had a significantly larger share of the repertoire taken up by the top 250 clones (p = 0.039). Only the TCR beta chain was sequenced, which likely underestimates true repertoire diversity because unpaired alpha chains were not captured.

Reading the germline V gene gives CDR1 SGHAT and CDR2 FQNNGV. Inclusive of the bounding cysteine and phenylalanine, the CDR3 is 15 residues long. Kept here is only the CDR3 DNA, which spans 45 bases and is read in frame from base 1. The rearrangement combines TRBV11-2 with TRBJ2-1; TRBD2 agrees with 7 junctional bases. The sequencing input was peripheral blood. This TCR was recovered from a man aged 35 to 55 with primary liver carcinoma and hepatitis B virus infection. The bases are TGTGCCAGCAGCGAAGGACTAGACTCCTACAATGAGCAGTTGTTC. The translation is CASSEGLDSYNEQLF.